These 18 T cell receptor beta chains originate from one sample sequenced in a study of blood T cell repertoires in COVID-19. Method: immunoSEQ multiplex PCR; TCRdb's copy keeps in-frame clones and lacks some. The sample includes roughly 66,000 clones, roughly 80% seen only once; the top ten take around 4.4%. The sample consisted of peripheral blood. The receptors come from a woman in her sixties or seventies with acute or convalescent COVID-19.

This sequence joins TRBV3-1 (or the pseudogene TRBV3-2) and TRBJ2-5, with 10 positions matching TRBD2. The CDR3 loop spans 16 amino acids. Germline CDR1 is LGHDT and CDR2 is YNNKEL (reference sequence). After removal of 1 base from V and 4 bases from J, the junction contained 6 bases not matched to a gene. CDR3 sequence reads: CASSQGAGGLTETQYF. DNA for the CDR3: TGTGCCAGCAGCCAAGGAGCGGGGGGGCTGACAGAGACCCAGTACTTC.

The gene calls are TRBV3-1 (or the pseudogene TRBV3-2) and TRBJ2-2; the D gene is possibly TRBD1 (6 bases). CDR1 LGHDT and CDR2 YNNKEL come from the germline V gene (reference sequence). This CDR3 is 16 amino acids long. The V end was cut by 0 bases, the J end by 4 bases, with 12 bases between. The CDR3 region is CASSQDRGGSTGELFF. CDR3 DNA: TGTGCCAGCAGCCAAGACAGGGGCGGAAGCACCGGGGAGCTGTTTTTT.

The CDR3 region has the DNA TGTGCCACCAGTCAGATGAACACTGAAGCTTTCTTT. Residues: CATSQMNTEAFF. The V call is TRBV15, the J call TRBJ1-1; no clear D. Trimming removed 6 bases from V and 0 bases from J, with 5 bases in between. This CDR3 spans 12 amino acids. Germline V gives CDR1 LNHNV, CDR2 YYDKDF (reference sequence).

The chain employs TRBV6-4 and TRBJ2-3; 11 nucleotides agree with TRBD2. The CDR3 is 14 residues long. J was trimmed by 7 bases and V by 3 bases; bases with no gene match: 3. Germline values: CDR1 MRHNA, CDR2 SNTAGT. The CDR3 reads CASSDSGGANTQYF. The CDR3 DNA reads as TGTGCCAGCAGTGATAGCGGGGGGGCCAATACGCAGTATTTT.

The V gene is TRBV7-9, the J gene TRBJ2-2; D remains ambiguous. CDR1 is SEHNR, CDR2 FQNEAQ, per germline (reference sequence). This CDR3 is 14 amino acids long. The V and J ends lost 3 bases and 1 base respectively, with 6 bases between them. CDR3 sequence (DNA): TGTGCCAGCAGCTTTTACATGAACACCGGGGAGCTGTTTTTT. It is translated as CASSFYMNTGELFF.

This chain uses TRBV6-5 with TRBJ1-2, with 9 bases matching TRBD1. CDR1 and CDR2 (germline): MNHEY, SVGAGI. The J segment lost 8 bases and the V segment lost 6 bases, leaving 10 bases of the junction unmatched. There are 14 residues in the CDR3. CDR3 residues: CASSQVGTGFGYTF. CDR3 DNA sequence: TGTGCCAGCAGCCAGGTCGGGACAGGGTTCGGCTACACCTTC.

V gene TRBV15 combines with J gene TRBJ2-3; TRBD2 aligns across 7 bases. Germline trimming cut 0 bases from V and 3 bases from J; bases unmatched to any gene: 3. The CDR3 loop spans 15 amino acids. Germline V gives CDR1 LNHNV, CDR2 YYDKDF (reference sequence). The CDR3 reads CATSRDPGGTDTQYF. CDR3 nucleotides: TGTGCCACCAGCAGAGATCCGGGGGGAACAGATACGCAGTATTTT.

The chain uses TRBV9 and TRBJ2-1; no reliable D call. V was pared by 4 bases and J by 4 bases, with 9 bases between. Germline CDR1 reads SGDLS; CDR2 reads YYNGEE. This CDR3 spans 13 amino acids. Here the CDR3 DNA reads TGTGCCAGCAGCTCAGACGGGTACAATGAGCAGTTCTTC. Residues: CASSSDGYNEQFF.

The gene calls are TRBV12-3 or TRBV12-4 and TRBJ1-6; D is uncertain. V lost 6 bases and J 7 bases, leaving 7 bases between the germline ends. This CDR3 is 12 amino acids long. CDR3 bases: TGTGCCAGCAGGAGACTAAATTCACCCCTCCACTTT. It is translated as CASRRLNSPLHF.

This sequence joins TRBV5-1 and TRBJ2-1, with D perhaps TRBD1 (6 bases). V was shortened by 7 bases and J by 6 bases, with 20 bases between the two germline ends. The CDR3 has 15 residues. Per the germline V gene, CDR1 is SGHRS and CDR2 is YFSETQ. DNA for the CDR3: TGCGCCAGCCGATCCCAGGGGTCATTAACCAATGAGCAGTTCTTC. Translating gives CASRSQGSLTNEQFF.

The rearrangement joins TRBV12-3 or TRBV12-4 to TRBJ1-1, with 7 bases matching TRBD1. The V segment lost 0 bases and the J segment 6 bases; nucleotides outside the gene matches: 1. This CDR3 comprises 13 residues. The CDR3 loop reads CASSLAQGAEAFF. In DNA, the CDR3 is TGTGCCAGCAGTTTAGCGCAGGGGGCTGAAGCTTTCTTT.

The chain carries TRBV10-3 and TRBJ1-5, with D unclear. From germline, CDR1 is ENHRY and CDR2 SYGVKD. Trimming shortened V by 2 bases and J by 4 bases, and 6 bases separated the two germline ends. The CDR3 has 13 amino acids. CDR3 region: CAISETGNQPQHF. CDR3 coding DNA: TGTGCCATCAGTGAGACGGGGAATCAGCCCCAGCATTTT.

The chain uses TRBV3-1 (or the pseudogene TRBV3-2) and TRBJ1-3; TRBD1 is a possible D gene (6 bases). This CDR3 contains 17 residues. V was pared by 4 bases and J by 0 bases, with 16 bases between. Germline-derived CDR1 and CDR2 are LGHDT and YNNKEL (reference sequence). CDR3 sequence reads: CASSRRRDTHSGNTIYF. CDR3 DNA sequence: TGTGCCAGCAGCCGCCGCCGGGACACTCACTCTGGAAACACCATATATTTT.

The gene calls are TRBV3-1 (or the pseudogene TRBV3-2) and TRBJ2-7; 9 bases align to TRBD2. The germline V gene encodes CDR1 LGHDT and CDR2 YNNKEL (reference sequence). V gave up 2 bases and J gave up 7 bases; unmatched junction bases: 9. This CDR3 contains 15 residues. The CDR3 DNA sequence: TGTGCCAGCAGCCAAAAGGCGGGGGGGCCAGGGGAGCAGTACTTC. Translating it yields CASSQKAGGPGEQYF.

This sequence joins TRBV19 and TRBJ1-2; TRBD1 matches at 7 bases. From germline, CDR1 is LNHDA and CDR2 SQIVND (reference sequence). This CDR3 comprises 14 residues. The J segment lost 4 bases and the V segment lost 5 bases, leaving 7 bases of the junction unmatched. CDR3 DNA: TGTGCCAGTAGTGCCCAAACAGGGGCCTATGGCTACACCTTC. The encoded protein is CASSAQTGAYGYTF. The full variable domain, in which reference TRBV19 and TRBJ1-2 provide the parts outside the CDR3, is DGGITQSPKYLFRKEGQNVTLSCEQNLNHDAMYWYRQDPGQGLRLIYYSQIVNDFQKGDIAEGYSVSREKKESFPLTVTSAQKNPTAFYLCASSAQTGAYGYTFGSGTRLTVV.

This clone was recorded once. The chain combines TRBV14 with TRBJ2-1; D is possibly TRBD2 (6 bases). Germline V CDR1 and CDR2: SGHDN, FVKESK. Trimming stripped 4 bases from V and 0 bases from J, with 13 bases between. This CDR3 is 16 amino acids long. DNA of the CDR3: TGTGCCAGCAGCCCAAGCGGGCCGTTCTCCTACAATGAGCAGTTCTTC. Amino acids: CASSPSGPFSYNEQFF.

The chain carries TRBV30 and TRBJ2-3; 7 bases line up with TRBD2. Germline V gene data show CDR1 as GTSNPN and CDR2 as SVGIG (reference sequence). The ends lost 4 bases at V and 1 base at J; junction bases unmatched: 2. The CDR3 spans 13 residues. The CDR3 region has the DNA TGTGCCTGGAAGCTAGCGGGCACAGATACGCAGTATTTT. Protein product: CAWKLAGTDTQYF. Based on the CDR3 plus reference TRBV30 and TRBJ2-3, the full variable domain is SQTIHQWPATLVQPVGSPLSLECTVEGTSNPNLYWYRQAAGRGLQLLFYSVGIGQISSEVPQNLSASRPQDRQFILSSKKLLLSDSGFYLCAWKLAGTDTQYFGPGTRLTVL.

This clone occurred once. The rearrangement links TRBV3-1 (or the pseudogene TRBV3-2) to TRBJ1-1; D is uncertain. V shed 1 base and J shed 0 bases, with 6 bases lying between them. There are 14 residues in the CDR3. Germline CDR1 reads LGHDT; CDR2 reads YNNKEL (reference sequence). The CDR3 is CASSQGNMNTEAFF. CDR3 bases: TGTGCCAGCAGCCAAGGCAACATGAACACTGAAGCTTTCTTT.